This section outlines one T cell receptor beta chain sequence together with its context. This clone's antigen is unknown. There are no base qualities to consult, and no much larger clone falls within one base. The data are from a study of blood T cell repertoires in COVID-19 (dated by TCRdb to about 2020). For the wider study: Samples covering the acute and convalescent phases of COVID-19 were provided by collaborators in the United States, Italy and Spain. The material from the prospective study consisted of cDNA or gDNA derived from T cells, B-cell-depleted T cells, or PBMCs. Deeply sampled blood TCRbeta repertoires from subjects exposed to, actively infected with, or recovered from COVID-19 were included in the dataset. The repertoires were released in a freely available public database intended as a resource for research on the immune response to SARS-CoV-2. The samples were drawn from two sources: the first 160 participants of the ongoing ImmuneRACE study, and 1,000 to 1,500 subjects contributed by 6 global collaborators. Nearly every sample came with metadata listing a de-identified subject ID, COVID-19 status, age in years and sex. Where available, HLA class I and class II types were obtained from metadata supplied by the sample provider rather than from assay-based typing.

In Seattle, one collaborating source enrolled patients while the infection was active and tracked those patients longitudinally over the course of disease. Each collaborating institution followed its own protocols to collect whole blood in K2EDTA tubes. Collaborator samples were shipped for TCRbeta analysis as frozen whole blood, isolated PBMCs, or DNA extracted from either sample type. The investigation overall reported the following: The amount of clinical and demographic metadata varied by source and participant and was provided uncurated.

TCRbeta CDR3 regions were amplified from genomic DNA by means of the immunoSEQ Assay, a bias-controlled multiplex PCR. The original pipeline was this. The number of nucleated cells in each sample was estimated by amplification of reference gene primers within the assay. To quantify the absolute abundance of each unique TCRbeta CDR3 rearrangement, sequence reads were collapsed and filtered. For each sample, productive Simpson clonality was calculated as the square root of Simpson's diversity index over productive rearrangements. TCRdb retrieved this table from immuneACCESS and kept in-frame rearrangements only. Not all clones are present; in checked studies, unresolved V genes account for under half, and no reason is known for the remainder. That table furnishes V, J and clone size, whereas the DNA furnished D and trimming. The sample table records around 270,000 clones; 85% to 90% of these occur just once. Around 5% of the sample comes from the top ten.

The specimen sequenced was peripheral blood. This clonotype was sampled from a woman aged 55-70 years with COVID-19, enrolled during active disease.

The DNA reads as follows: TGCAGTGCTGGCCCTAGGGCTTTCTTT. The translation is CSAGPRAFF. The rearranged chain carries TRBV20-1 and TRBJ1-1; too little of a D gene remains to name it. CDR1 and CDR2 are read off the germline V gene (reference sequence) as DFQATT and SNEGSKA. Trimming at the junction amounts to 5 bases on V and 11 bases on J, and the germline ends lie 9 bases apart. Including the terminal cysteine and phenylalanine, the CDR3 comprises 9 residues. The sequence is cut down to CDR3 DNA, 27 bases in frame from base 1.